Described below is a single T cell receptor (beta chain) sequence and its context. This entry comes from a study of T cell changes during pregnancy in multiple sclerosis. Sequencing was performed with immunoSEQ multiplex PCR; in TCRdb, only in-frame clones are kept and a portion is missing. The sample includes under 55,000 clones, approximately 90% of them seen just once. This CDR3 has 13 residues. CDR1 and CDR2 (germline): SGHDT, YYEEEE. The ends were cut back, 4 bases at V and 10 bases at J, with 12 bases in the middle. The receptor's source is a female donor with multiple sclerosis, enrolled in a pregnancy study. Sequenced here: CD8+ T cells from peripheral blood mononuclear cells, sampled after pregnancy. The chain couples TRBV5-6 to TRBJ1-6, with D tentatively TRBD1 (6 bases). CDR3 in amino acids: CASSPQGSSPLHF. In nucleotides, the CDR3 is TGTGCCAGCAGCCCACAGGGCTCATCACCCCTCCACTTT.